This TCR beta chain was profiled in a study of shared clonotypes between healthy human individuals. This clone was seen just once. The likely explanation is a read error, given a far larger clone one base away. Measured with immunoSEQ multiplex PCR; TCRdb has only the in-frame clones, and not every one. Counted here are fewer than 600,000 clones, roughly 80% occurring once; the ten biggest clones make up approximately 12%. The CDR3 covers 18 residues. CDR1 is SGHVS and CDR2 is FQNEAQ in the germline V gene. The sequenced sample consisted of PBMCs. The TCR originated in a woman aged 40 to 49 in good health. Some clones in this sample may be carry-over from other donors' samples. The V and J genes are TRBV7-8 and TRBJ2-7, with 8 nucleotides matching TRBD2. CDR3 in amino acids: CASSFLAGRSLGNYEQHF. For the CDR3, the DNA is TGTGCCAGCAGCTTTTTAGCGGGACGAAGCCTAGGGAACTACGAGCAGCACTTC.